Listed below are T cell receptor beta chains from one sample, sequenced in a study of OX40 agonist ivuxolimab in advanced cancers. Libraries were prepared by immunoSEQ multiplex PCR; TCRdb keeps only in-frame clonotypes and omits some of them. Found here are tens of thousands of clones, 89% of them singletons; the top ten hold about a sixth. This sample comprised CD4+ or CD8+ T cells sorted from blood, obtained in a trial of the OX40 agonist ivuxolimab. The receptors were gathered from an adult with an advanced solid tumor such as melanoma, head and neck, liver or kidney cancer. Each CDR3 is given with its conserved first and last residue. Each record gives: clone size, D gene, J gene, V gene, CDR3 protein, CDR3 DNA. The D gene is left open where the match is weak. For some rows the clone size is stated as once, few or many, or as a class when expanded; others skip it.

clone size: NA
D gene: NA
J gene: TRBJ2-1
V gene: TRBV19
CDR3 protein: CASNPTAGIYNEQFF
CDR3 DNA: TGTGCCAGTAACCCTACGGCGGGGATCTACAATGAGCAGTTCTTC

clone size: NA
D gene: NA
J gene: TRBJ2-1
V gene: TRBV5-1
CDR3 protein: CASSFATDEQFF
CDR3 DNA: TGCGCCAGCAGCTTTGCGACAGATGAGCAGTTCTTC

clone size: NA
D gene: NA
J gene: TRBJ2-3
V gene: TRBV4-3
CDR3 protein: CASSQDLGGTDTQYF
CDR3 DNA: TGCGCCAGCAGCCAAGATCTGGGGGGCACAGATACGCAGTATTTT

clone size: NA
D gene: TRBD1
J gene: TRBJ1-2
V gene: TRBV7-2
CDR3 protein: CASGPPGTGGDYGYTF
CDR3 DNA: TGTGCCAGCGGCCCACCCGGGACAGGGGGCGACTATGGCTACACCTTC

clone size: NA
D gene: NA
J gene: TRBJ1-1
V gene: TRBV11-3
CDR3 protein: CASSRRTVNTEAFF
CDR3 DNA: TGTGCCAGCAGCCGACGGACAGTGAACACTGAAGCTTTCTTT

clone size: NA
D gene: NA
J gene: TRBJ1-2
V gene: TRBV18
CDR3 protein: CASSPPDPYGYTF
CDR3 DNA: TGTGCCAGCTCACCACCTGACCCCTATGGCTACACCTTC

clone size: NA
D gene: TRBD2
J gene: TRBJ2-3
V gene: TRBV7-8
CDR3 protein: CASSLTGSGSPTDTQYF
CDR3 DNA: TGTGCCAGCAGCCTAACCGGCAGCGGGAGCCCGACAGATACGCAGTATTTT

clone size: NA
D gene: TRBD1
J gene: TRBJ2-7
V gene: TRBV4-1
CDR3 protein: CASSHRGLRLFHEQYF
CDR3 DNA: TGCGCCAGCAGTCACAGGGGGCTAAGGCTTTTCCACGAGCAGTACTTC

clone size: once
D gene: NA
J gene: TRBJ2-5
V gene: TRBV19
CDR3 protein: CASSGRVYQETQYF
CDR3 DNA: TGTGCCAGTAGTGGTCGGGTGTACCAAGAGACCCAGTACTTC

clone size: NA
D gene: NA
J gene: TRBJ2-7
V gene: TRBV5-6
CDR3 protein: CASSPPSSYEQYF
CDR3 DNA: TGTGCCAGCAGCCCGCCCAGTTCCTACGAGCAGTACTTC

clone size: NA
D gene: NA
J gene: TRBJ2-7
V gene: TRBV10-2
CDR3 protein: CASSDGRTSYEQYF
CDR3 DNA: TGCGCCAGCAGTGACGGCAGAACCTCCTACGAGCAGTACTTC

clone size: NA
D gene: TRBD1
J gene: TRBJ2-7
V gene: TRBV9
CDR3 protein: CASSVGSGTGDYEQYF
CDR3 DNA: TGTGCCAGCAGCGTAGGGTCCGGGACAGGCGACTACGAGCAGTACTTC

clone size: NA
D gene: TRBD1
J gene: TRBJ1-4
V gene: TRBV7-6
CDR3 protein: CASSWADRGLEKLFF
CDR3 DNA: TGTGCCAGCAGCTGGGCGGACAGGGGGCTTGAAAAACTGTTTTTT

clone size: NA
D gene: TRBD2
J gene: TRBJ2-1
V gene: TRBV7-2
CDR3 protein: CASSLAPLAASYNEQFF
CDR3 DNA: TGTGCCAGCAGCTTAGCGCCACTAGCGGCTTCCTACAATGAGCAGTTCTTC

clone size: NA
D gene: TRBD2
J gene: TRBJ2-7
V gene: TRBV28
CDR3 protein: CASSQTSGRAFSPYF
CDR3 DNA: TGTGCCAGCAGTCAGACTAGCGGGAGGGCCTTCTCCCCGTACTTC

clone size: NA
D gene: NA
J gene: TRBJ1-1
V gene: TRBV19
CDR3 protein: CASSYGGTEAFF
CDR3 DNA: TGTGCCAGTAGTTACGGGGGCACTGAAGCTTTCTTT

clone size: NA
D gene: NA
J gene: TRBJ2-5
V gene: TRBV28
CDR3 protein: CASSLKSRVWETQYF
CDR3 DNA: TGTGCCAGCAGTTTAAAGTCGAGGGTTTGGGAGACCCAGTACTTC

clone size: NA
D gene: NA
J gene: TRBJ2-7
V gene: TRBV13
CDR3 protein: CASSGGSGTPRIPLFDEQYF
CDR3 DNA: TGTGCCAGCAGCGGAGGGAGCGGCACACCCAGGATACCCCTATTTGACGAGCAGTACTTC

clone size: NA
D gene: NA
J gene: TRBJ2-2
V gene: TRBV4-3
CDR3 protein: CASSQDRSFRTGELFF
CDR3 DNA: TGCGCCAGCAGCCAAGATAGGAGTTTTCGGACCGGGGAGCTGTTTTTT

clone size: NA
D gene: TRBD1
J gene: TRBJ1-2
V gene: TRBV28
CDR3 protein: CASKTQGADGYGYTF
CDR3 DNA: TGTGCCAGCAAGACACAGGGGGCGGACGGGTATGGCTACACCTTC

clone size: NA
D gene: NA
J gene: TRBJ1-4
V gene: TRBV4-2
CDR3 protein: CASSFRTEKLFF
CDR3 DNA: TGTGCCAGCAGCTTCCGAACTGAAAAACTGTTTTTT

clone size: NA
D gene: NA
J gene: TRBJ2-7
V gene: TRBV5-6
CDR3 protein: CASSIGTNPYEQYF
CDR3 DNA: TGTGCCAGCAGTATCGGGACCAACCCCTACGAGCAGTACTTC

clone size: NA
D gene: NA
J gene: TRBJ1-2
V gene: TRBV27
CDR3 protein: CARTREDYGYTF
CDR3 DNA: TGTGCCAGGACCAGGGAAGACTATGGCTACACCTTC

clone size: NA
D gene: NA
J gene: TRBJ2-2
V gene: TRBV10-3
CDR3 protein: CAISDLFGTANTGELFF
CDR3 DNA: TGTGCCATCAGTGATTTATTTGGGACGGCGAACACCGGGGAGCTGTTTTTT

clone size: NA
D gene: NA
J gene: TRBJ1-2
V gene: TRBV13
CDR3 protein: CASSSGLYGYTF
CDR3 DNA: TGTGCCAGCAGCTCCGGACTCTATGGCTACACCTTC

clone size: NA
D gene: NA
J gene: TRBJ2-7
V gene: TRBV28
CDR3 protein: CASSDRDIPYEQYF
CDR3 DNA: TGTGCCAGCTCGGACCGGGACATTCCCTACGAGCAGTACTTC

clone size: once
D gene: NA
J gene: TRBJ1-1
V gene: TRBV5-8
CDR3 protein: CASSLGSNTEAFF
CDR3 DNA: TGTGCCAGCAGCTTGGGATCGAACACTGAAGCTTTCTTT

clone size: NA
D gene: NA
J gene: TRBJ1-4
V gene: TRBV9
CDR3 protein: CASSVEAQGGSNEKLFF
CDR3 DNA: TGTGCCAGCAGCGTAGAAGCCCAGGGCGGGTCTAATGAAAAACTGTTTTTT

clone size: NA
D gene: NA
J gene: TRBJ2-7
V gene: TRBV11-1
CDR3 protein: CASSLEPLWGASYEQYF
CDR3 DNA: TGTGCCAGCAGCTTAGAGCCCCTCTGGGGAGCATCCTACGAGCAGTACTTC

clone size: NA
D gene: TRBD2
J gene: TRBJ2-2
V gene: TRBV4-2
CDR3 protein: CASSQDWREMTGELFF
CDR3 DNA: TGTGCCAGCAGCCAAGATTGGCGGGAGATGACCGGGGAGCTGTTTTTT

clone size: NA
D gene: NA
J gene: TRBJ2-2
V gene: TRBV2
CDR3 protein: CASSEALQGPRVNTGELFF
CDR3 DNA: TGTGCCAGCAGTGAAGCGCTTCAGGGGCCTCGGGTGAACACCGGGGAGCTGTTTTTT

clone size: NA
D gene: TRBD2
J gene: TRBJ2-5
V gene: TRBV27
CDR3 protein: CASSLSLRGRSETQYF
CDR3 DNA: TGTGCCAGCAGTTTATCCCTCCGCGGGAGGAGTGAGACCCAGTACTTC

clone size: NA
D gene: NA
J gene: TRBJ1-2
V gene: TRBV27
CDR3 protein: CASSFGSGYGYTF
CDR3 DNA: TGTGCCAGCAGTTTTGGGTCAGGGTATGGCTACACCTTC

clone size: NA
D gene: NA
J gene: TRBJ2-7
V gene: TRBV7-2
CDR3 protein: CASSLELASTYEQYF
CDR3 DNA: TGTGCCAGCAGCTTAGAGCTAGCGTCCACCTACGAGCAGTACTTC

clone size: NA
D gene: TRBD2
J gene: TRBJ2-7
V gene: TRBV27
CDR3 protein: CASIYGRGQVRYEQYF
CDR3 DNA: TGTGCCAGCATCTATGGGAGGGGCCAGGTCCGTTACGAGCAGTACTTC

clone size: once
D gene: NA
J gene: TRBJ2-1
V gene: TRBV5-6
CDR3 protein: CASSQPGESSYNEQFF
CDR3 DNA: TGTGCCAGCAGCCAACCGGGGGAAAGCTCCTACAATGAGCAGTTCTTC

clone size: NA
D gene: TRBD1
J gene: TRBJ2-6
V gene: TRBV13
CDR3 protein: CASSSRRQGSGANVLTF
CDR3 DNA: TGTGCCAGCAGCTCCCGCCGACAGGGTTCTGGGGCCAACGTCCTGACTTTC

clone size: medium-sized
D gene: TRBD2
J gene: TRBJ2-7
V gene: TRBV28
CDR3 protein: CASSLAGEYEQYF
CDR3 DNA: TGTGCCAGCAGTTTAGCGGGAGAGTACGAGCAGTACTTC

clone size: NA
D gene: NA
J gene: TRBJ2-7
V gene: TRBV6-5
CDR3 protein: CASSYSIGGAYEQYF
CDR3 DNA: TGTGCCAGCAGTTACTCGATAGGGGGGGCCTACGAGCAGTACTTC

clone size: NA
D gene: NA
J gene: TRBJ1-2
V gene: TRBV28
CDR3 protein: CASSLAADNYGYTF
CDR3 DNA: TGTGCCAGCAGTTTAGCGGCAGATAACTATGGCTACACCTTC

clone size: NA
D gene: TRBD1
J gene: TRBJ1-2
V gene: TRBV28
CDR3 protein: CASSRRWDSDNYGYTF
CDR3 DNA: TGTGCCAGCAGTCGGCGATGGGACAGCGATAACTATGGCTACACCTTC

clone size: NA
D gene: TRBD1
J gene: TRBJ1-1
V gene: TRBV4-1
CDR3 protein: CASSLDRGNTEAFF
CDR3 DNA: TGCGCCAGCAGCCTTGACAGGGGGAACACTGAAGCTTTCTTT

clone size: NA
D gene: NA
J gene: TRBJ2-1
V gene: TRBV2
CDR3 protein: CASSLYDRGAEYNEQFF
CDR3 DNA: TGTGCCAGCAGTCTCTATGACCGGGGGGCTGAATACAATGAGCAGTTCTTC

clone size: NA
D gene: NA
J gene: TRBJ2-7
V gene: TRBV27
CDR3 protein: CASRDGRQQYF
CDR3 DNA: TGTGCCAGCCGGGACGGCAGGCAGCAGTACTTC

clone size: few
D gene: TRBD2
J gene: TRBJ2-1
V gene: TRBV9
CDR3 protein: CASSTYGTSDSNEQFF
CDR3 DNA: TGTGCCAGCAGCACCTACGGGACTAGCGACTCCAATGAGCAGTTCTTC